This TCR beta chain came from a study of CD8 T cells in Susac syndrome. Sequencing of TCR beta was performed on blood CD8+ and CD4+ T cells. The Susac syndrome patients fit the recently defined diagnostic criteria for definite or probable disease. Purification of the CD8+ and CD4+ T cells relied on negative isolation, and TEMRA cells underwent FACS enrichment. V was shortened by 5 bases and J by 6 bases, with 25 bases between the two germline ends. Germline V CDR1 and CDR2: SEHNR, FQNEAQ (reference sequence). The CDR3 is 17 residues long. This clonotype was found once. A quantity of about 0.5 to 1 ug RNA underwent reverse transcription using random hexamers. TCRdb passed the immunoSEQ multiplex PCR reads through MiXCR, listing each CDR3 protein once. The sample yields about 53,000 distinct CDR3 sequences, approximately 95% seen once.

Sequencing input: CD8+ T cells from PBMCs. V is TRBV7-9 and J is TRBJ1-2, with D maybe TRBD1 (6 bases). This receptor was identified in a human donor with Susac syndrome. CDR3 loop: CASSHRQLDDRMDGYTF. DNA for the CDR3: TGTGCCAGCAGCCACAGACAATTAGACGACAGGATGGATGGCTACACCTTC.